One sample yielded the 23 T cell receptor beta chains listed below, sequenced in a study of CD8 T cells in Susac syndrome. Reverse transcription of roughly 0.45 to 1 ug RNA was carried out with random hexamers. TCRdb processed the immunoSEQ multiplex PCR reads anew with MiXCR; each CDR3 protein has one entry. Of 330,000 or so distinct CDR3 sequences listed, 70% to 90% were seen once; the top ten hold approximately 0.2%. Source material: CD8+ T cells from PBMCs. All receptors derive from a human donor with multiple sclerosis.

This sequence joins TRBV27 and TRBJ2-7; D tentatively reads TRBD1 or TRBD2 (5 bases each). The CDR3 length is 15 residues. V shed 3 bases and J shed 0 bases, with 12 bases lying between them. Germline assignment: CDR1 MNHEY and CDR2 SMNVEV (reference sequence). Here the CDR3 DNA reads TGTGCCAGCAGTTTTAAGTGGGACGGCTCCTACGAGCAGTACTTC. This gives the protein CASSFKWDGSYEQYF.

J is TRBJ2-7 and V is TRBV6-2 or TRBV6-3; TRBD1 matches at 7 bases. V shed 5 bases, J shed 5 bases, and the junction held 6 bases outside the gene matches. Germline V lookup: CDR1 MNHEY, CDR2 SVGEGT. The length of the CDR3 is 13 residues. CDR3 DNA sequence: TGTGCCAGCAGTCCGGGACAGCTGAACGAGCAGTACTTC. This codes for CASSPGQLNEQYF.

The rearrangement links TRBV4-1 to TRBJ1-2, with D unclear. Trimming shortened V by 0 bases and J by 4 bases, and 6 bases separated the two germline ends. The CDR3 length is 13 residues. Germline CDR1 MGHRA, CDR2 YSYEKL. CDR3 bases: TGCGCCAGCAGCCAAGACAGGTTCTATGGCTACACCTTC. Its protein is CASSQDRFYGYTF.

This chain joins TRBV12-3 or TRBV12-4 and TRBJ2-3, with D perhaps given as TRBD1 or TRBD2 (5 bases each). CDR3 size: 13 residues. The ends were cut back, 10 bases at V and 2 bases at J, with 13 bases in the middle. DNA of the CDR3: TGTGCCATTAGCGAGGACAACACAGATACGCAGTATTTT. Its protein product is CAISEDNTDTQYF.

The chain has TRBV5-4 and TRBJ1-2; 11 nucleotides align to TRBD1. Germline CDR1 SGHNT, CDR2 YYREEE (reference sequence). CDR3 size: 15 residues. V shed 4 bases, J shed 7 bases, and the junction held 9 bases outside the gene matches. The CDR3 DNA follows: TGTGCCAGCAGCGAGTGGAGGGACAGGGGGGTTGGCTACACCTTC. Translated: CASSEWRDRGVGYTF. The full variable domain, completed using reference TRBV5-4 and TRBJ1-2, is ETGVTQSPTHLIKTRGQQVTLRCSSQSGHNTVSWYQQALGQGPQFIFQYYREEENGRGNFPPRFSGLQFPNYSSELNVNALELDDSALYLCASSEWRDRGVGYTFGSGTRLTVV.

The rearrangement joins TRBV4-1 to TRBJ2-7; 7 nucleotides match TRBD1. The CDR3 has 16 residues. J lost 3 bases, V lost 0 bases, and 8 bases had no gene match. CDR1 is MGHRA, CDR2 YSYEKL, per germline. The CDR3 DNA sequence: TGCGCCAGCAGCCAAGATCTACGGGCAGGGGGCTACGAGCAGTACTTC. Encoded protein: CASSQDLRAGGYEQYF.

This sequence joins TRBV20-1 and TRBJ1-2; unclear D gene. The CDR3 is 13 residues long. V lost 1 base and J 4 bases, leaving 10 bases between the germline ends. CDR1 and CDR2 from the germline V gene are DFQATT and SNEGSKA (reference sequence). CDR3 coding DNA: TGCAGTGCTAGAGGACCCGCACCCTATGGCTACACCTTC. As protein: CSARGPAPYGYTF.

This chain links TRBV28 with TRBJ1-2, with D possibly matching TRBD1 (5 bases). CDR3 length equals 15 residues. Germline lookup yields CDR1 MDHEN and CDR2 SYDVKM. Trimming pared 6 bases from V and 7 bases from J, leaving 21 bases between. Here the CDR3 reads CASRPITGRHCGYTF. CDR3 DNA sequence: TGTGCCAGCAGACCGATCACAGGACGCCACTGTGGCTACACCTTC.

The rearrangement uses TRBV28 and TRBJ2-7; D remains unclear. Germline lookup yields CDR1 MDHEN and CDR2 SYDVKM. The ends were cut back, 3 bases at V and 4 bases at J, with 13 bases in the middle. The CDR3 extends over 14 amino acids. The CDR3 sequence is CASSFSAGGYEQYF. The CDR3 nucleotides read TGTGCCAGCAGTTTCTCGGCAGGCGGTTACGAGCAGTACTTC.

V gene TRBV19 combines with J gene TRBJ2-3; 9 nucleotides agree with TRBD2. The ends lost 6 bases at V and 3 bases at J; junction bases unmatched: 7. Germline assignment: CDR1 LNHDA and CDR2 SQIVND (reference sequence). This CDR3 has 15 amino acids. CDR3 sequence (DNA): TGTGCCAGTAGCATGAGGACTAGCGTAACAGATACGCAGTATTTT. Residues: CASSMRTSVTDTQYF.

This chain connects TRBV30 to TRBJ2-2; D is possibly TRBD2 (6 bases). Germline V gene sequence: CDR1 GTSNPN, CDR2 SVGIG (reference sequence). The V end lost 3 bases, the J end lost 4 bases, and 12 bases lay between the germline ends. CDR3 length equals 14 residues. As DNA, the CDR3 is TGTGCCTGGAGCCGCGGAGCGGGCACCGGGGAGCTGTTTTTT. Its translation is CAWSRGAGTGELFF.

The chain is built from TRBV13 and TRBJ1-6; D call uncertain. Germline V CDR1 and CDR2: PRHDT, FYEKMQ (reference sequence). CDR3 size: 13 residues. V gave up 5 bases and J gave up 9 bases, with 11 bases separating them. CDR3 loop: CASSPFNRSPLHF. The CDR3 DNA follows: TGTGCCAGCAGCCCCTTTAATCGTTCACCCCTCCACTTT.

The chain has TRBV29-1 and TRBJ2-1; TRBD1 or TRBD2 may be the D gene (5 bases each). Germline CDR1 and CDR2: SQVTM and ANQGSEA. CDR3 size: 14 residues. V was pared by 3 bases and J by 9 bases, with 18 bases between. The CDR3 loop is CSVDLQGPYPEQFF. CDR3 sequence (DNA): TGCAGCGTTGACCTCCAGGGACCCTATCCTGAGCAGTTCTTC.

V is TRBV4-3 and J is TRBJ2-1; D possibly matches TRBD1 or TRBD2 (5 bases each). Germline V gene sequence: CDR1 LGHNA, CDR2 YSLEER. The CDR3 runs 18 residues. V gave up 2 bases and J gave up 2 bases, with 19 bases separating them. CDR3 loop: CASSQMGTGFLPYNEQFF. The CDR3, as DNA: TGCGCCAGCAGCCAAATGGGGACGGGATTTTTGCCCTACAATGAGCAGTTCTTC.

The chain combines TRBV29-1 with TRBJ2-1; a possible D gene is TRBD1 (5 bases). The CDR3 loop spans 13 amino acids. With 0 bases removed from V and 13 bases from J, the gap between germline ends came to 16 bases. Germline assignment: CDR1 SQVTM and CDR2 ANQGSEA. In nucleotides, the CDR3 is TGCAGCGTTGAAGAGGGGTTGTCAGGGCATCAGTTCTTC. Protein sequence: CSVEEGLSGHQFF.

This clonotype has a handful of counts. The gene calls are TRBV28 and TRBJ2-3; 8 positions match TRBD2. Germline V CDR1 and CDR2: MDHEN, SYDVKM. V trimming: 3 bases; J trimming: 0 bases; junction bases outside the gene matches: 8. This CDR3 is 17 amino acids long. The CDR3 sequence: CASSFPFSGTSTDTQYF. The CDR3 DNA sequence: TGTGCCAGCAGTTTCCCGTTTAGCGGGACTAGCACAGATACGCAGTATTTT.

The V and J genes are TRBV30 and TRBJ1-4, with unresolved D. The CDR3 length is 14 residues. Germline CDR1 reads GTSNPN; CDR2 reads SVGIG (reference sequence). Trimming left V 6 bases short and J 2 bases short, with 13 bases between. The CDR3 region has the DNA TGTGCCTGCCAAGGAGATCTCACTAATGAAAAACTGTTTTTT. Protein: CACQGDLTNEKLFF.

The DNA of the CDR3 is TGTGCCATCAGTGAGATTCCCCAGGGAGGGGAGACCCAGTACTTC. This translates into CAISEIPQGGETQYF. The chain uses TRBV10-3 and TRBJ2-5, with 7 nucleotides matching TRBD2. Trimming at V came to 2 bases and at J to 5 bases, leaving 8 bases not matched to a gene. The CDR3 spans 15 residues. The germline V gene has CDR1 ENHRY and CDR2 SYGVKD.

The sample holds one count of this clonotype. This chain uses TRBV19 with TRBJ2-1; TRBD2 aligns across 10 bases. Germline assignment: CDR1 LNHDA and CDR2 SQIVND (reference sequence). The CDR3 is 13 residues long. The junction had 5 bases not matched to a gene; V was cut back by 8 bases and J by 7 bases. Written as DNA, the CDR3 is TGTGCCAGTGCTAGCGGGAGTGGGAATGAGCAGTTCTTC. It translates to CASASGSGNEQFF.

The V and J genes are TRBV20-1 and TRBJ2-5, with TRBD2 identical over 13 bases. V lost 1 base to trimming and J lost 4 bases; unmatched junction nucleotides: 6. The CDR3 is 16 amino acids. The germline V gene has CDR1 DFQATT and CDR2 SNEGSKA (reference sequence). The DNA of the CDR3 is TGCAGTGCTAGAGGACTAGCGGGAGGAGGCGTAGAGACCCAGTACTTC. It encodes CSARGLAGGGVETQYF.

The chain is built from TRBV30 and TRBJ2-3; D is perhaps TRBD1 or TRBD2 (5 bases each). V gave up 0 bases and J gave up 0 bases, with 10 bases separating them. In germline, CDR1 is GTSNPN, CDR2 SVGIG (reference sequence). This CDR3 region has 15 residues. In DNA, the CDR3 is TGTGCCTGGAGTGTACTAGGGGTTAGCACAGATACGCAGTATTTT. Residues: CAWSVLGVSTDTQYF.

J is TRBJ2-7 and V is TRBV4-2; 8 bases agree with TRBD1. The germline gives CDR1 LGHNA, CDR2 YNFKEQ. This CDR3 contains 15 residues. Germline trimming cut 4 bases from V and 3 bases from J; bases unmatched to any gene: 8. In DNA form, the CDR3 reads TGTGCCAGCAGCCTCCCCGACAGGGGAGTCTACGAGCAGTACTTC. Translated, it gives CASSLPDRGVYEQYF.

The rearrangement uses TRBV6-2 or TRBV6-3 and TRBJ2-7; 12 bases map to TRBD2. The length of the CDR3 is 14 residues. Germline V gene lookup returns CDR1 MNHEY and CDR2 SVGEGT. J lost 4 bases, V lost 3 bases, and 1 base had no gene match. The CDR3 loop is CASSYGLAGYEQYF. The CDR3 region has the DNA TGTGCCAGCAGTTATGGACTAGCGGGGTACGAGCAGTACTTC.